These T cell receptor beta chains were read from a single sample in a study of T cells after posttransplantation cyclophosphamide. Clones were sequenced by immunoSEQ multiplex PCR, and TCRdb holds only the in-frame ones, with some missing. This table has roughly 6,800 clones, about 90% appearing once. The source was PBMCs, collected roughly 1,400 days after allogeneic stem cell transplant with posttransplant cyclophosphamide. The receptors derive from a female patient aged 50-65 years who received an allogeneic stem cell transplant from a related donor, was CMV-positive, and had no GVHD. T cells may partly derive from the graft donor. Both conserved end residues are part of each CDR3. D genes are given only for firm matches. Part of the rows lack a size; the others show once, few, many or a class for expanded clones.

TRBV5-4	TRBJ1-1	-	-	TGTGCCAGCAGCTTGGCCGGGCTAGGAGGGAACACTGAAGCTTTCTTT	CASSLAGLGGNTEAFF
TRBV10-3	TRBJ2-2	-	-	TGTGCCACCATGGGGACATCGAACACCGGGGAGCTGTTTTTT	CATMGTSNTGELFF
TRBV7-9	TRBJ2-7	TRBD1	-	TGTGCCAGCAGCCCAGAACAGGGGCCCTACGAGCAGTACTTC	CASSPEQGPYEQYF
TRBV7-6	TRBJ1-2	-	-	TGTGCCAGCAGCCTACTCGGGTCGGGGGGCCATGGCTACACCTTC	CASSLLGSGGHGYTF
TRBV6-1	TRBJ2-1	-	-	TGTGCCAGCAGTGAATATGTTGGCGGCTACAATGAGCAGTTCTTC	CASSEYVGGYNEQFF
TRBV7-3	TRBJ1-4	-	few	TGTGCCAGCAGCCCGACCGGGGGGGGAAAACTGTTTTTT	CASSPTGGGKLFF
TRBV2	TRBJ2-7	TRBD2	-	TGTGCCAGCAGTGAAGCAATGTCGGCTAGCGGTTACGAGCAGTACTTC	CASSEAMSASGYEQYF
TRBV28	TRBJ2-4	TRBD1	-	TGTGCCAGCAGTTTCAAAAGGGGACAGGGGGGTCCTACCAAAAACATTCAGTACTTC	CASSFKRGQGGPTKNIQYF
TRBV9	TRBJ2-2	TRBD2	-	TGTGCCAGCAGCCCCACTAGCGGGCCGAACACCGGGGAGCTGTTTTTT	CASSPTSGPNTGELFF
TRBV11-1	TRBJ2-1	TRBD2	-	TGTGCCAGCAGCTTAGAGCTAGCGGAGGGGAATGAGCAGTTCTTC	CASSLELAEGNEQFF
TRBV19	TRBJ1-4	TRBD1	-	TGTGCCAGGCGACAGGGGCAAAGTGAAAAACTGTTTTTT	CARRQGQSEKLFF
TRBV15	TRBJ2-5	TRBD1	-	TGTGCCACCAGCCGGGACAGGGGGAATGCGGTGGAGACCCAGTACTTC	CATSRDRGNAVETQYF
TRBV5-1	TRBJ2-5	-	-	TGCGCCAGCAGCCCCGGGGTGGCGGAGGCAGAGACCCAGTACTTC	CASSPGVAEAETQYF
TRBV11-2	TRBJ2-3	-	-	TGTGCCAGCAGCTTAGTCGCAGATACGCAGTATTTT	CASSLVADTQYF
TRBV7-8	TRBJ2-7	-	-	TGTGCCAGCAGCTTACGTCCTACAGCCTACGAGCAGTACTTC	CASSLRPTAYEQYF
TRBV4-1	TRBJ2-1	TRBD2	-	TGCGCCAGCAGCCACCGGCCCCCGGGGGGCTCCTACAATGAGCAGTTCTTC	CASSHRPPGGSYNEQFF
TRBV18	TRBJ2-1	-	-	TGTGCCAGCTCACCGAGCAATGAGCAGTTCTTC	CASSPSNEQFF
TRBV6-5	TRBJ2-7	TRBD2	-	TGTGCCAGCAGTTACTTAGGCGGGAGGGGATGGGAGCAGTACTTC	CASSYLGGRGWEQYF
TRBV2	TRBJ2-7	TRBD2	-	TGTGCCAGCAGGCCTACTAGCGGGAGCTACTACGAGCAGTACTTC	CASRPTSGSYYEQYF
TRBV10-1	TRBJ2-3	-	-	TGCGCCAGCAGTGTGGGACTTACAGATACGCAGTATTTT	CASSVGLTDTQYF
TRBV27	TRBJ2-5	-	-	TGTGCCAGCAGTTTATGGTCACAGCAAGAGACCCAGTACTTC	CASSLWSQQETQYF
TRBV6-6	TRBJ1-5	-	-	TGTGCCAGCAGTTTAACAGGCTATGGCAATCAGCCCCAGCATTTT	CASSLTGYGNQPQHF
TRBV7-9	TRBJ2-5	-	-	TGTGCCAGCAGCTTACAGGGGATCCAAGAGACCCAGTACTTC	CASSLQGIQETQYF
TRBV28	TRBJ2-3	TRBD2	-	TGTGCCAGCAGGTCGGGACTAGACACAGATACGCAGTATTTT	CASRSGLDTDTQYF
TRBV6-5	TRBJ2-7	-	-	TGTGCCAGCAGTTACTTCGGGAACGAGCAGTACTTC	CASSYFGNEQYF
TRBV7-2	TRBJ1-5	-	-	TGTGCCAGCAGCTACGACAGGCTGGGTCAGCCCCAGCATTTT	CASSYDRLGQPQHF
TRBV5-1	TRBJ2-5	-	-	TGCGCCAGCAGCAGGGGAACGAAAGAGACCCAGTACTTC	CASSRGTKETQYF
TRBV30	TRBJ2-1	TRBD1	once	TGTGCCTGGAGTAAAGGGACAGGGCCCAATGAGCAGTTCTTC	CAWSKGTGPNEQFF
TRBV19	TRBJ2-1	TRBD2	-	TGTGCCAGTAGTATACTAGCGGGAGGGACGAGCTCCTACAATGAGCAGTTCTTC	CASSILAGGTSSYNEQFF
TRBV7-3	TRBJ2-6	-	-	TGTGCCAGCAGCCCATACACCACAGTAACTGGGGCCAACGTCCTGACTTTC	CASSPYTTVTGANVLTF
TRBV20-1	TRBJ1-1	-	-	TGCAGTGCTTACGAGGACACTGAAGCTTTCTTT	CSAYEDTEAFF
TRBV10-3	TRBJ2-2	-	-	TGTGCCATCAGTGCCCCCCTGGGTGGCACTAGGAACACCGGGGAGCTGTTTTTT	CAISAPLGGTRNTGELFF
TRBV5-5	TRBJ2-1	TRBD2	-	TGTGCCAGCAGCTTGGTACCGGGACTAGCAATTGAGCAGTTCTTC	CASSLVPGLAIEQFF
TRBV14	TRBJ2-2	TRBD2	-	TGTGCCAGCAGCCAAGGGAAAGGACTAGCGGCCCCCTCCTTAAGGACCGGGGAGCTGTTTTTT	CASSQGKGLAAPSLRTGELFF
TRBV30	TRBJ2-1	TRBD2	-	TGTGCCTGGACCGGGACTAGCGGGAGAGACTACAATGAGCAGTTCTTC	CAWTGTSGRDYNEQFF
TRBV7-8	TRBJ1-2	TRBD1	-	TGTGCCAGCAGCCGAGGGCCGGACAGGGATGATGGCTACACCTTC	CASSRGPDRDDGYTF
TRBV2	TRBJ2-4	TRBD1	once	TGTGCCAGCACGACAGGGGGGTATCTAGCCAAAAACATTCAGTACTTC	CASTTGGYLAKNIQYF
TRBV10-3	TRBJ2-1	TRBD2	-	TGTGCCATCAGCCACGGACTAGCGGGAACCCTGTACAATGAGCAGTTCTTC	CAISHGLAGTLYNEQFF
TRBV4-3	TRBJ2-1	-	-	TGCGCCAGCAGCCTTAAACAGCGGACCTCCTACAATGAGCAGTTCTTC	CASSLKQRTSYNEQFF